This T cell receptor (beta chain) was documented in a study of CD8+CD57+ T cells in acquired aplastic anemia. Overall study: CD4+ and CD8+ cells, once sorted, gave DNA averaging about 3 ug.

Profiling that covered TCR beta VDJ and CDR3 relied on genomic DNA as its template. TCRdb analysed the reads with MiXCR anew, one entry per CDR3 protein. The table includes about 270,000 distinct CDR3 sequences, 82% detected once. Germline lookup yields CDR1 MNHEY and CDR2 SMNVEV (reference sequence). This CDR3 is built from 15 residues. Deletions cut 5 bases from V and 1 base from J, with 13 bases between. Patients sequenced had flow cytometry evidence of CD8+CD57+ cell expansion. Each patient carried a diagnosis of severe acquired aplastic anemia. Study-level findings and limits: Shared by patients and controls, approximately 29 CD8+ CDR3s were abundant in patients.

Worth noting for this clonotype: What it binds is not known.

The receptor was derived from a human donor with aplastic anemia. The rearrangement uses TRBV27 and TRBJ2-3, with a tentative D call TRBD2 (6 bases). Sequenced: sorted CD4+, CD8+, or CD8+CD57+ T cells (not recorded which) from PBMCs. DNA for the CDR3: TGTGCCAGCAGTCCACTGCTAGCGCGCACAGATACGCAGTATTTT. It is translated as CASSPLLARTDTQYF.